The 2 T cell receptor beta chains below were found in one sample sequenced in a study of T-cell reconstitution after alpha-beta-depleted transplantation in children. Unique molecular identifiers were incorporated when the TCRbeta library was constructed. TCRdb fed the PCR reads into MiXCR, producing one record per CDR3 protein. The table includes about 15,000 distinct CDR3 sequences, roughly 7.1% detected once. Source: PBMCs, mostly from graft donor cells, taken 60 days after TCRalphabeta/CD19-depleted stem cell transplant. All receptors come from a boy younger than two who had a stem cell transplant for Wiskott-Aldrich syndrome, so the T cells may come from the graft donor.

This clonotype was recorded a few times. The CDR3: CARWAPREDTYNEQFF. CDR3 bases: TGTGCCAGATGGGCACCCCGGGAGGACACCTACAATGAGCAGTTCTTC. The genes are TRBV6-9 and TRBJ2-1, with 7 bases that match TRBD2. V was clipped by 9 bases and J by 2 bases; unmatched bases: 13. Germline lookup yields CDR1 MNHGY and CDR2 SVAAGI. The CDR3 spans 16 residues.

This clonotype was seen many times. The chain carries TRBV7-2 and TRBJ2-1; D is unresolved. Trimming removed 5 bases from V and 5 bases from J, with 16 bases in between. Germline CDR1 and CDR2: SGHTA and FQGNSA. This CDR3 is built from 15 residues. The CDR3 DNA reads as TGTGCCAGCAGCCTCCGTCGTCCACGCAACAATGAGCAGTTCTTC. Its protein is CASSLRRPRNNEQFF.